This is a list of T cell receptor beta chains from one sample in a study of blood T cell repertoires in COVID-19. The repertoire was sequenced with immunoSEQ multiplex PCR; TCRdb's copy has only in-frame clones and lacks some. The sample shows 650,000 to 800,000 clones, 70% to 90% of them seen only once. The material sequenced was peripheral blood. The receptors shown here come from a woman between 18 and 30 years old with acute or convalescent COVID-19. Each CDR3 is given with its conserved first and last residue. D genes are given only for firm matches. Only part of the rows carry a size: once, few, many, or a class if the clone is expanded.

TRBV11-2	TRBJ2-2	.	.	TGTGCCAGCAGCTTGCAGGGCGGAGCGAACACCGGGGAGCTGTTTTTT	CASSLQGGANTGELFF
TRBV7-2	TRBJ1-1	.	.	TGTGCCAGCAGCCTCACTGAAGCTTTCTTT	CASSLTEAFF
TRBV9	TRBJ2-3	.	.	TGTGCCAGCAGCCCCCCGGACAGATCCACAGATACGCAGTATTTT	CASSPPDRSTDTQYF
TRBV27	TRBJ2-7	.	TRBD1	TGTGCCAGCAGTCCTCGGGACAGGGCTACCTACGAGCAGTACTTC	CASSPRDRATYEQYF
TRBV2	TRBJ2-2	.	.	TGTGCCAGCACAAGGGGCGGGGAGCTGTTTTTT	CASTRGGELFF
TRBV6-5	TRBJ1-2	.	.	TGTGCCAGCAGTCCGGGAGCGACTAGGGGCTACACCTTC	CASSPGATRGYTF
TRBV6-4	TRBJ2-2	.	.	TGTGCCAGCAGTGACTCGGGAGGGAACACCGGGGAGCTGTTTTTT	CASSDSGGNTGELFF
TRBV7-6	TRBJ2-2	.	.	TGTGCCAGCTCCTCATATAGGGTTCACCGAGACAGCCTTCTAGTTAACACCGGGGAGCTGTTTTTT	CASSSYRVHRDSLLVNTGELFF
TRBV2	TRBJ2-7	.	TRBD2	TGTGCCAGCAGTCCCCAGTGGCTAGCGGGGTTCTCCTACGAGCAGTACTTC	CASSPQWLAGFSYEQYF
TRBV27	TRBJ2-7	.	.	TGTGCCAGCCAATCGCCCCACACCCCCCCTTACGAGCAGTACTTC	CASQSPHTPPYEQYF
TRBV6-1	TRBJ1-2	.	TRBD1	TGTGCCAGCAGTGATAACAGGGGCTATGGCTACACCTTC	CASSDNRGYGYTF
TRBV6-2/TRBV6-3	TRBJ2-7	.	.	TGTGCCAGCAGTTACACTAGACCCTACGAGCAGTACTTC	CASSYTRPYEQYF
TRBV7-9	TRBJ1-6	.	.	TGTGCCAGCAGCCGTGATAATTCACCCCTCCACTTT	CASSRDNSPLHF
TRBV13	TRBJ1-2	.	TRBD1	TGTGCCAGCAGCGAAGGACAGGGCTCAAACTATGGCTACACCTTC	CASSEGQGSNYGYTF
TRBV7-9	TRBJ1-1	.	.	TGTGCCAGCAGCTCCGGACAGAACACTGAAGCTTTCTTT	CASSSGQNTEAFF
TRBV29-1	TRBJ2-4	.	TRBD2	TGCAGCGTTGAAGCGGGGGGGGCTGCCAAAAACATTCAGTACTTC	CSVEAGGAAKNIQYF
TRBV6-5	TRBJ1-2	.	TRBD1	TGTGCCAGCAGTCCCAGTGCGACAGGGGTCTATGGCTACACCTTC	CASSPSATGVYGYTF
TRBV28	TRBJ2-7	once	TRBD1	TGTGCCAGCAGTTTATATGGGACAGGGGCCTACGAGCAGTACTTC	CASSLYGTGAYEQYF
TRBV28	TRBJ2-7	once	TRBD1	TGTGCCAGCAGTGGAATCGGACAGGGGCAATACGAGCAGTACTTC	CASSGIGQGQYEQYF
TRBV10-3	TRBJ1-2	.	.	TGTGCCATCAGTGAGGCCGCGTCAGGGGCACATGGCTACACCTTC	CAISEAASGAHGYTF
TRBV19	TRBJ2-7	.	TRBD2	TGTGCCAGTAGTATACGACTAGCGGGGTTCATCTACGAGCAGTACTTC	CASSIRLAGFIYEQYF
TRBV19	TRBJ2-2	.	TRBD1	TGTGCCAGTAGGGAACCGGGACAGGGTTTTCCCGGGGAGCTGTTTTTT	CASREPGQGFPGELFF
TRBV11-3	TRBJ2-7	.	TRBD1	TGTGCCAGCAGCTTAGATGGGACAGCTTACGAGCAGTACTTC	CASSLDGTAYEQYF
TRBV5-5	TRBJ1-2	.	.	TGTGCCAGCAGCCCAAGCAAGGAGGGTCTCGGTGGCTACACCTTC	CASSPSKEGLGGYTF
TRBV19	TRBJ1-4	.	TRBD1	TGTGCCAGTAGTCCCGGGACAGGGGCCGAAAAACTGTTTTTT	CASSPGTGAEKLFF
TRBV11-2	TRBJ2-7	.	.	TGTGCCAGCAGCTGGGTAGCGGACTCCTACGAGCAGTACTTC	CASSWVADSYEQYF
TRBV6-5	TRBJ1-2	.	.	TGTGCCAGCAGTTACTCTGCGAGGGATGGCTACACCTTC	CASSYSARDGYTF
TRBV6-5	TRBJ2-3	once	.	TGTGCCAGCAGTTACGCGTCTACCCCAGATACGCAGTATTTT	CASSYASTPDTQYF
TRBV18	TRBJ1-3	.	.	TGTGCCAGCTCGCGAGCACAACAGGGCATCTCTGGAAACACCATATATTTT	CASSRAQQGISGNTIYF
TRBV19	TRBJ2-2	once	.	TGTGCCAGTAAACGGGAAGGGGGGAACACCGGGGAGCTGTTTTTT	CASKREGGNTGELFF
TRBV4-1	TRBJ1-2	.	TRBD1	TGCGCCAGCAGCCAAGATAGTGGACAGGGAAAGTCTGAGGGCTACACCTTC	CASSQDSGQGKSEGYTF
TRBV4-1	TRBJ2-7	.	TRBD1	TGCGCCAGCAGCCAATCGGGACAGGGGGGTTCCTACGAGCAGTACTTC	CASSQSGQGGSYEQYF
TRBV7-3	TRBJ1-2	.	.	TGTGCCAGCAGCGCCCTGGGGGGGATGACGGATGGCTACACCTTC	CASSALGGMTDGYTF
TRBV10-3	TRBJ1-1	once	.	TGTGCCATCAGTGAGTCCGGCCAGGGCCGAACTGAAGCTTTCTTT	CAISESGQGRTEAFF
TRBV18	TRBJ2-7	.	.	TGTGCCAGCTCAAGAGAGTACGAGCAGTACTTC	CASSREYEQYF
TRBV19	TRBJ1-5	.	TRBD1	TGTGCCAGTAGAACCCTAGGACAGGGGGTTCAGCCCCAGCATTTT	CASRTLGQGVQPQHF
TRBV6-2/TRBV6-3	TRBJ1-1	.	.	TGTGCCAGCAGCGTACATCGGAACACTGAAGCTTTCTTT	CASSVHRNTEAFF
TRBV2	TRBJ1-5	.	.	TGTGCCAGCAGGGGCGGGGTCAATCAGCCCCAGCATTTT	CASRGGVNQPQHF